Listed here are 29 T cell receptor beta chains from one sample, sequenced in a study of T-cell reconstitution after alpha-beta-depleted transplantation in children. Preparation of the TCRbeta library was carried out with unique molecular identifiers. TCRdb re-called the PCR reads through MiXCR, storing one row per CDR3 protein. The sample lists 500,000 to 600,000 distinct CDR3 sequences, roughly 18% occurring once. Sequencing used PBMCs from the stem cell graft donor, obtained from the stem cell graft. The receptor set was obtained from a human donor who donated a stem cell graft to a child with acute lymphoblastic leukemia.

This clonotype came up a few times. The rearrangement uses TRBV6-1 and TRBJ2-7; 11 bases map to TRBD2. The length of the CDR3 is 17 residues. Losses at the gene ends were 7 bases for V and 2 bases for J; bases not matched to a gene: 13. The germline CDR1 and CDR2 sequences are MNHNS and SASEGT. For the CDR3, the DNA is TGTGCCAGCACAGTAGCGGGAGGGCCCATCGGCACCTACGAGCAGTACTTC. Its translation: CASTVAGGPIGTYEQYF.

This rearrangement joins TRBV11-2 to TRBJ2-1; D is perhaps TRBD2 (5 bases). CDR1 is SGHAT, CDR2 FQNNGV, per germline. This CDR3 is built from 16 residues. V was pared by 3 bases and J by 0 bases, with 12 bases between. This chain's CDR3 is CASSFAGGGSYNEQFF. Here the CDR3 DNA reads TGTGCCAGCAGCTTTGCGGGCGGAGGCTCCTACAATGAGCAGTTCTTC.

The chain joins TRBV6-5 to TRBJ1-5; D call uncertain. V lost 2 bases and J lost 0, with 8 bases in between. CDR3 length: 15 residues. Germline lookup yields CDR1 MNHEY and CDR2 SVGAGI. This CDR3 is CASSYRSYSNQPQHF. CDR3 DNA sequence: TGTGCCAGCAGTTACAGGAGTTATAGCAATCAGCCCCAGCATTTT.

This clonotype appeared a few times. The chain uses TRBV5-8 and TRBJ1-2; D remains ambiguous. Trimming pared 0 bases from V and 8 bases from J, leaving 17 bases between. The CDR3 contains 15 residues. Germline CDR1 and CDR2: SGHTS and YDEGEE. CDR3 in DNA: TGTGCCAGCAGCTTGGGAGCAGGCCTTTTTGAGGGCTACACCTTC. It specifies CASSLGAGLFEGYTF.

This clonotype was seen many times. The chain has TRBV6-5 and TRBJ1-1, with D unclear. Deletions cut 2 bases from V and 0 bases from J, with 10 bases between. Germline V gene data show CDR1 as MNHEY and CDR2 as SVGAGI. The CDR3 length is 15 residues. The CDR3 DNA reads as TGTGCCAGCAGTTACAAACAGATTATGAACACTGAAGCTTTCTTT. This encodes CASSYKQIMNTEAFF.

This rearrangement joins TRBV7-9 to TRBJ1-1; 9 nucleotides line up with TRBD1. CDR3 size: 16 residues. Looked up from germline, CDR1 is SEHNR and CDR2 is FQNEAQ (reference sequence). Trimming at V came to 5 bases and at J to 5 bases, leaving 12 bases not matched to a gene. The CDR3 DNA follows: TGTGCCAGCAGCCGGGGTGACAGGGGGGGTGGGACTGAAGCTTTCTTT. This codes for CASSRGDRGGGTEAFF.

The chain couples TRBV14 to TRBJ2-3; tentatively, D is TRBD2 (5 bases). The CDR3 loop spans 15 amino acids. The V and J ends lost 0 bases and 1 base respectively, with 8 bases between them. Looked up from germline, CDR1 is SGHDN and CDR2 is FVKESK. The CDR3: CASSQDHGGTDTQYF. The CDR3 nucleotides are TGTGCCAGCAGCCAAGATCACGGGGGCACAGATACGCAGTATTTT.

The chain combines TRBV12-3 or TRBV12-4 with TRBJ2-1; D may be TRBD2 (6 bases). Trimming pared 5 bases from V and 12 bases from J, leaving 29 bases between. The CDR3 consists of 17 residues. This chain's CDR3 is CASSPPGSTRWVEGQFF. CDR3 nucleotide sequence: TGTGCCAGCAGTCCTCCGGGCTCGACTAGATGGGTGGAGGGGCAGTTCTTC.

This clonotype was found a few times. The chain uses TRBV6-1 and TRBJ2-6; D remains unclear. Trimming left V 6 bases short and J 2 bases short, with 5 bases between. Germline V gives CDR1 MNHNS, CDR2 SASEGT. The CDR3 has 13 residues. The CDR3 DNA is TGTGCCAGCAGCGCGACTGGGGCCAACGTCCTGACTTTC. This encodes CASSATGANVLTF.

This clonotype was seen more than once but under ten times. CDR3 sequence reads: CASSPGGREQYF. CDR3 nucleotides: TGTGCCAGCTCACCTGGGGGTAGGGAGCAGTACTTC. The chain combines TRBV18 with TRBJ2-7; D assignment may be TRBD1 or TRBD2 (5 bases each). The CDR3 totals 12 residues. Germline V lookup: CDR1 KGHSH, CDR2 LQKENI. Trimming pared 3 bases from V and 7 bases from J, leaving 10 bases between.

This clonotype came up a few times. The chain combines TRBV5-1 with TRBJ2-7; TRBD1 matches 9 bases. J lost 5 bases, V lost 5 bases, and 2 bases had no gene match. This CDR3 comprises 12 residues. CDR1 and CDR2 from the germline V gene are SGHRS and YFSETQ. The CDR3 DNA follows: TGCGCCAGCAGGGGACAGGGCCACGAGCAGTACTTC. Encoded protein: CASRGQGHEQYF.

This clonotype showed up just a few times. The chain combines TRBV7-3 with TRBJ2-1; 8 bases map to TRBD1. The length of the CDR3 is 15 residues. V lost 5 bases, J lost 10 bases, and 13 bases stayed unmatched. Germline CDR1 reads SGHTA; CDR2 reads FQGTGA. The CDR3 here is CASSIGTGQIYEQFF. CDR3 DNA sequence: TGTGCCAGCAGCATAGGGACAGGCCAAATATACGAGCAGTTCTTC. The full variable domain, in which reference TRBV7-3 and TRBJ2-1 provide the parts outside the CDR3, is GAGVSQTPSNKVTEKGKYVELRCDPISGHTALYWYRQSLGQGPEFLIYFQGTGAADDSGLPNDRFFAVRPEGSVSTLKIQRTERGDSAVYLCASSIGTGQIYEQFFGPGTRLTVL.

The chain links TRBV4-1 to TRBJ2-5; 7 bases are a match to TRBD2. The CDR3 is 15 residues long. CDR1 and CDR2 from the germline V gene are MGHRA and YSYEKL. V lost 5 bases and J lost 5; bases outside the gene matches: 11. Here the CDR3 DNA reads TGCGCCAGCAGCACACGGACTAGTCGGTATGAGACCCAGTACTTC. It yields the protein CASSTRTSRYETQYF.

With respect to this clonotype: This clone may be a read error of a much larger clone one base away. The rearrangement joins TRBV5-1 to TRBJ2-1, with D perhaps TRBD2 (6 bases). This CDR3 comprises 17 residues. V was clipped by 0 bases and J by 4 bases, with 17 bases between them. CDR1 is SGHRS and CDR2 is YFSETQ in the germline V gene. CDR3 protein: CASSLGSRGLGYNEQFF. CDR3 bases: TGCGCCAGCAGCTTGGGTTCACGGGGACTGGGGTACAATGAGCAGTTCTTC.

This clonotype was detected a few times. The chain has TRBV20-1 and TRBJ2-7; D not resolved. V was clipped by 6 bases and J by 3 bases, with 12 bases between them. CDR1 is DFQATT and CDR2 is SNEGSKA in the germline V gene (reference sequence). CDR3 length: 12 residues. CDR3 nucleotide sequence: TGCAGTGCCCCGTCGGGCGTCTACGAGCAGTACTTC. Translating gives CSAPSGVYEQYF.

The chain uses TRBV29-1 and TRBJ2-7; 8 bases fit TRBD1. V gave up 6 bases and J gave up 2 bases; unmatched junction bases: 9. The germline CDR1 and CDR2 sequences are SQVTM and ANQGSEA. This CDR3 region has 14 residues. The CDR3 DNA reads as TGCAGCGTCACGGACAGGGATTCTACCTACGAGCAGTACTTC. Encoded protein: CSVTDRDSTYEQYF.

The chain joins TRBV6-1 to TRBJ1-1; 7 bases are shared with TRBD1. V was clipped by 8 bases and J by 1 base; unmatched bases: 10. The germline V gene has CDR1 MNHNS and CDR2 SASEGT. The CDR3 sequence is 15 residues long. The CDR3 here is CASPQLQGRNTEAFF. The CDR3 nucleotides are TGTGCCAGCCCTCAGTTACAGGGGAGGAACACTGAAGCTTTCTTT.

This clonotype was counted between two and nine times. This chain uses TRBV29-1 with TRBJ2-5, with D perhaps being TRBD1 or TRBD2 (6 bases each). The CDR3 spans 13 residues. Trimming cost V 7 bases and J 5 bases, with 17 bases left between them. Looked up from germline, CDR1 is SQVTM and CDR2 is ANQGSEA. The CDR3 bases are TGCAGCGGTATTCGGGGGCAGAGGGAGACCCAGTACTTC. Translated: CSGIRGQRETQYF.

The chain employs TRBV12-3 or TRBV12-4 and TRBJ2-3, with a weak D call TRBD2 (6 bases). This CDR3 is 17 amino acids long. The V and J ends lost 4 bases and 3 bases respectively, with 20 bases between them. The CDR3 region is CASSSALGWEETDTQYF. CDR3 coding DNA: TGTGCCAGCAGTTCGGCACTAGGATGGGAGGAGACAGATACGCAGTATTTT.

V gene TRBV7-9 combines with J gene TRBJ2-5; perhaps TRBD2 as D (5 bases). V was shortened by 3 bases and J by 1 base, with 9 bases between the two germline ends. The CDR3 runs 14 residues. Germline lookup yields CDR1 SEHNR and CDR2 FQNEAQ (reference sequence). CDR3 nucleotide sequence: TGTGCCAGCAGCTTCCGGGAACTCCAAGAGACCCAGTACTTC. The encoded protein is CASSFRELQETQYF. Full variable domain (missing parts from reference TRBV7-9 and TRBJ2-5): DTGVSQNPRHKITKRGQNVTFRCDPISEHNRLYWYRQTLGQGPEFLTYFQNEAQLEKSRLLSDRFSAERPKGSFSTLEIQRTEQGDSAMYLCASSFRELQETQYFGPGTRLLVL.

This clonotype was observed at least ten times. V gene TRBV3-1 combines with J gene TRBJ2-3, with no clear D. The germline V and J ends were trimmed by 2 bases and 4 bases, with 16 bases remaining between them. Germline V CDR1 and CDR2: LGHDT, YNNKEL (reference sequence). The length of the CDR3 is 16 residues. CDR3 bases: TGTGCCAGCAGCCAACCTTACATATCTCAGCCAGATACGCAGTATTTT. It translates to CASSQPYISQPDTQYF.

The table lists this clonotype with a few counts. The chain combines TRBV20-1 with TRBJ2-7; D uncertain. The ends were cut back, 5 bases at V and 4 bases at J, with 18 bases in the middle. Looked up from germline, CDR1 is DFQATT and CDR2 is SNEGSKA (reference sequence). The CDR3 contains 14 residues. The CDR3 DNA sequence: TGCAGTGCTCCGGTGGAAAACCCCTCGTACGAGCAGTACTTC. Encoded protein: CSAPVENPSYEQYF.

V is TRBV7-3 and J is TRBJ2-3, with 11 nucleotides matching TRBD2. V dropped 6 bases and J dropped 2; count of bases not matched to a gene: 7. From germline, CDR1 is SGHTA and CDR2 FQGTGA. This CDR3 region has 16 residues. The CDR3 sequence: CASSQGTSGLTDTQYF. The CDR3 DNA reads as TGTGCCAGCAGTCAAGGGACTAGCGGACTCACAGATACGCAGTATTTT.

This clonotype was counted ten times or more. The V call is TRBV5-1, the J call TRBJ1-4; D ambiguous. Trimming shortened V by 0 bases and J by 4 bases, and 7 bases separated the two germline ends. CDR1 is SGHRS and CDR2 is YFSETQ in the germline V gene. There are 14 residues in the CDR3. The CDR3 bases are TGCGCCAGCAGCTTGGCCTCGGGTAATGAAAAACTGTTTTTT. It specifies CASSLASGNEKLFF.

This clonotype was detected a few times. The chain recombines TRBV18 with TRBJ2-7; tentatively, D is TRBD2 (6 bases). CDR1 KGHSH and CDR2 LQKENI come from the germline V gene. The CDR3 is 13 residues long. Deletions cut 3 bases from V and 5 bases from J, with 11 bases between. In nucleotides, the CDR3 is TGTGCCAGCTCACCGAGGACTACAGACGAGCAGTACTTC. This encodes CASSPRTTDEQYF. Full variable domain (remainder filled in from reference TRBV18 and TRBJ2-7): NAGVMQNPRHLVRRRGQEARLRCSPMKGHSHVYWYRQLPEEGLKFMVYLQKENIIDESGMPKERFSAEFPKEGPSILRIQQVVRGDSAAYFCASSPRTTDEQYFGPGTRLTVT.

The CDR3 is CASSWNRDRGGYEQYF. The DNA for the CDR3 is TGTGCCAGCAGCTGGAACCGGGACAGAGGAGGCTACGAGCAGTACTTC. J is TRBJ2-7 and V is TRBV7-8; the match to TRBD1 covers 7 bases. Losses at the gene ends were 4 bases for V and 3 bases for J; bases not matched to a gene: 12. The CDR3 loop spans 16 amino acids. Germline lookup yields CDR1 SGHVS and CDR2 FQNEAQ.

The V gene is TRBV7-6, the J gene TRBJ2-5; D not resolved. CDR3 length: 13 residues. Germline loops: CDR1 SGHVS, CDR2 FNYEAQ. V was trimmed by 4 bases and J by 10 bases, leaving 16 bases between them. CDR3 protein: CASSSPSSERQYF. CDR3 nucleotides: TGTGCCAGCAGCTCCCCTTCCTCGGAGCGCCAGTACTTC.

This clonotype was counted a few times. The chain carries TRBV25-1 and TRBJ2-5, with a possible D match to TRBD1 (6 bases). Between the trimmed V and J ends, which lost 5 bases and 3 bases, there was a span of 10 bases. The CDR3 is made up of 13 amino acids. Germline CDR1 reads MGHDK; CDR2 reads SYGVNS. The CDR3 DNA reads TGTGCCAGCAGTTATTCAGGGGAAGAGACCCAGTACTTC. Amino acids: CASSYSGEETQYF.

This rearrangement joins TRBV7-3 to TRBJ2-1; D gene ambiguous. The CDR3 has 15 residues. The germline V gene encodes CDR1 SGHTA and CDR2 FQGTGA. The V and J ends lost 3 bases and 5 bases respectively, with 14 bases between them. The CDR3 DNA follows: TGTGCCAGCAGCTTTTCAAGCGATCTTCACAATGAGCAGTTCTTC. This codes for CASSFSSDLHNEQFF. Filled out from reference TRBV7-3 and TRBJ2-1, the complete variable domain reads GAGVSQTPSNKVTEKGKYVELRCDPISGHTALYWYRQSLGQGPEFLIYFQGTGAADDSGLPNDRFFAVRPEGSVSTLKIQRTERGDSAVYLCASSFSSDLHNEQFFGPGTRLTVL.